These 27 T cell receptor beta chains originate from one sample sequenced in a study of PD-L1 blockade in urothelial cancer. Clones were read by immunoSEQ multiplex PCR, and TCRdb kept only the in-frame ones, dropping some. The table includes approximately 100,000 clones, over 80% detected once. The sequenced sample was PBMCs, obtained around atezolizumab (anti-PD-L1) treatment. The receptors derive from an elderly woman with urothelial cancer.

This clone was observed once. The chain has TRBV10-3 and TRBJ1-2, with 7 nucleotides matching TRBD1. This CDR3 region has 12 residues. Germline CDR1 and CDR2: ENHRY and SYGVKD. Germline trimming cut 7 bases from V and 8 bases from J; bases unmatched to any gene: 7. The CDR3: CAITGDSWGYTF. The CDR3, as DNA: TGTGCCATCACCGGGGACAGCTGGGGCTACACCTTC.

The rearrangement links TRBV29-1 to TRBJ2-7, with no clear D. The V gene lost 8 bases and the J gene lost 7 bases, with 15 bases spanning the gap. Germline loops: CDR1 SQVTM, CDR2 ANQGSEA. This CDR3 comprises 11 residues. CDR3 residues: CSILLGREQYF. CDR3 coding DNA: TGCAGCATCCTTCTAGGCCGGGAGCAGTACTTC.

The chain carries TRBV4-2 and TRBJ2-5; 12 nucleotides align to TRBD2. V lost 0 bases and J lost 2; bases outside the gene matches: 7. Germline V gives CDR1 LGHNA, CDR2 YNFKEQ. CDR3 length equals 18 residues. CDR3 nucleotide sequence: TGTGCCAGCAGCCAAGAGCTAGCGGGAGGGGGGGATCAAGAGACCCAGTACTTC. Protein: CASSQELAGGGDQETQYF.

The CDR3 here is CASSLQDRGPRTSYEQYF. The CDR3 bases are TGTGCCAGCAGTTTACAGGACAGGGGTCCTAGAACCTCCTACGAGCAGTACTTC. The chain joins TRBV27 to TRBJ2-7, with TRBD1 matching over 9 bases. Trimming cost V 2 bases and J 0 bases; bases outside gene matches: 11. Germline CDR1 and CDR2: MNHEY and SMNVEV (reference sequence). CDR3 length: 18 amino acids.

The chain carries TRBV9 and TRBJ2-3; TRBD2 matches at 10 bases. Germline assignment: CDR1 SGDLS and CDR2 YYNGEE. The J segment lost 0 bases and the V segment lost 1 base, leaving 2 bases of the junction unmatched. This CDR3 contains 16 residues. CDR3 region: CASSVLTSGSTDTQYF. The CDR3 coding sequence is TGTGCCAGCAGCGTACTGACTAGCGGGAGCACAGATACGCAGTATTTT.

J is TRBJ2-7 and V is TRBV15, with 10 bases aligning to TRBD2. V lost 2 bases, J lost 13 bases, and 5 bases stayed unmatched. Germline-derived CDR1 and CDR2 are LNHNV and YYDKDF (reference sequence). The CDR3 totals 12 residues. The CDR3 nucleotides read TGTGCCACCAGCAGAACTGGGACTAGCGTTTACTTC. Its translation: CATSRTGTSVYF. The complete variable domain, with remaining parts taken from reference TRBV15 and TRBJ2-7, reads DAMVIQNPRYQVTQFGKPVTLSCSQTLNHNVMYWYQQKSSQAPKLLFHYYDKDFNNEADTPDNFQSRRPNTSFCFLDIRSPGLGDTAMYLCATSRTGTSVYFGPGTRLTVT.

This clone has only one observation. J is TRBJ2-3 and V is TRBV6-1; tentatively, D is TRBD2 (6 bases). V lost 6 bases and J 1 base, leaving 11 bases between the germline ends. The CDR3 contains 14 residues. In germline, CDR1 is MNHNS, CDR2 SASEGT. CDR3 amino acids: CASRTRSGTDTQYF. The DNA of the CDR3 is TGTGCCAGCAGGACTAGGTCTGGCACAGATACGCAGTATTTT.

The chain joins TRBV30 to TRBJ1-2; no definite D call. With 0 bases removed from V and 6 bases from J, the gap between germline ends came to 14 bases. The germline CDR1 and CDR2 sequences are GTSNPN and SVGIG (reference sequence). There are 14 residues in the CDR3. The CDR3 loop reads CAWSVAPGRDGYTF. The CDR3 DNA follows: TGTGCCTGGAGTGTAGCACCGGGAAGGGATGGCTACACCTTC.

The chain employs TRBV6-1 and TRBJ2-7, with TRBD1 matching over 7 bases. This CDR3 comprises 15 residues. V lost 1 base and J lost 5; bases outside the gene matches: 8. Germline values: CDR1 MNHNS, CDR2 SASEGT. This CDR3 reads CASSEGSGQVNEQYF. The CDR3 DNA sequence: TGTGCCAGCAGTGAAGGTAGTGGACAGGTGAACGAGCAGTACTTC.

The rearrangement links TRBV5-4 to TRBJ2-1; 7 bases are a match to TRBD1. Per the germline V gene, CDR1 is SGHNT and CDR2 is YYREEE (reference sequence). This CDR3 is 14 amino acids long. Trimming at V came to 4 bases and at J to 6 bases, leaving 7 bases not matched to a gene. CDR3 sequence (DNA): TGTGCCAGCAGCAGTGGGGCAGGGGGCAATGAGCAGTTCTTC. Translating gives CASSSGAGGNEQFF.

This rearrangement joins TRBV19 to TRBJ2-7; TRBD2 matches 9 bases. This CDR3 comprises 12 residues. After removal of 9 bases from V and 6 bases from J, the junction contained 6 bases not matched to a gene. The germline V gene encodes CDR1 LNHDA and CDR2 SQIVND (reference sequence). The CDR3 here is CASRLADGEQYF. The DNA of the CDR3 is TGTGCCAGCCGACTAGCGGACGGCGAGCAGTACTTC.

This sequence joins TRBV10-1 and TRBJ1-4, with D possibly being TRBD1 (5 bases). The CDR3 loop spans 12 amino acids. Germline lookup yields CDR1 WNHNN and CDR2 SYGVQD (reference sequence). Trimming removed 7 bases at V and 7 bases at J, with 10 bases between. This CDR3 is CASKGAVEKLFF. The CDR3 coding sequence is TGCGCCAGCAAAGGGGCAGTTGAAAAACTGTTTTTT.

This clone was seen once. The chain links TRBV6-5 to TRBJ2-7; a possible D gene is TRBD1 (5 bases). Trimming took 2 bases from V and 5 from J, leaving 13 bases between them. Germline V CDR1 and CDR2: MNHEY, SVGAGI. The CDR3 covers 14 residues. CDR3 sequence (DNA): TGTGCCAGCAGTTACAGGCAGGGTGGAAACGAGCAGTACTTC. Its protein product is CASSYRQGGNEQYF.

This sequence joins TRBV15 and TRBJ2-4, with TRBD1 as a possible D gene (7 bases). The length of the CDR3 is 19 residues. V was cut by 0 bases and J by 0 bases, with 18 bases left in between. Germline V gene data show CDR1 as LNHNV and CDR2 as YYDKDF (reference sequence). CDR3 DNA sequence: TGTGCCACCAGCAGAGAGGAGGGGGCAGGGACACTAGCCAAAAACATTCAGTACTTC. Protein product: CATSREEGAGTLAKNIQYF.

The rearrangement uses TRBV28 and TRBJ2-7; TRBD2 is a possible D gene (5 bases). The CDR3 covers 15 residues. Germline assignment: CDR1 MDHEN and CDR2 SYDVKM. Trimming cost V 5 bases and J 3 bases, with 17 bases left between them. The CDR3 sequence is CASSPPEASRYEQYF. For the CDR3, the DNA is TGTGCCAGCAGTCCCCCGGAGGCGTCCCGCTACGAGCAGTACTTC.

V usage is TRBV4-1 and J usage is TRBJ2-5; D not resolved. CDR3 length equals 13 residues. Trimming took 5 bases from V and 4 from J, leaving 11 bases between them. CDR1 is MGHRA and CDR2 is YSYEKL in the germline V gene. CDR3 bases: TGCGCCAGCAGCGTCTTTGTGTCAGAGACCCAGTACTTC. Translating it yields CASSVFVSETQYF.

J is TRBJ2-3 and V is TRBV18; no clear D. V was pared by 0 bases and J by 5 bases, with 15 bases between. The CDR3 spans 16 residues. CDR1 and CDR2 from the germline V gene are KGHSH and LQKENI. The CDR3 nucleotides read TGTGCCAGCTCACCACCAAGTCGAGAGATCCAAGATACGCAGTATTTT. It translates to CASSPPSREIQDTQYF.

The chain has TRBV30 and TRBJ2-2, with D perhaps TRBD1 (6 bases). CDR1 and CDR2 (germline): GTSNPN, SVGIG (reference sequence). V gave up 4 bases and J gave up 5 bases, with 14 bases separating them. The CDR3 length is 14 residues. CDR3 nucleotide sequence: TGTGCCTGGAAACTAGGGGGTAGGACCGGGGAGCTGTTTTTT. It encodes CAWKLGGRTGELFF.

This clone was seen a single time. The gene calls are TRBV15 and TRBJ2-2; D perhaps matches TRBD1 (5 bases). Deletions cut 0 bases from V and 4 bases from J, with 9 bases between. Germline V gene sequence: CDR1 LNHNV, CDR2 YYDKDF (reference sequence). The CDR3 covers 15 residues. In nucleotides, the CDR3 is TGTGCCACCAGCAGAGATACAGGTCGCACCGGGGAGCTGTTTTTT. This encodes CATSRDTGRTGELFF.

V and J are TRBV15 and TRBJ2-5, with TRBD2 matching over 7 bases. With V trimmed by 8 bases and J by 2 bases, 5 bases remained unmatched. Germline V lookup: CDR1 LNHNV, CDR2 YYDKDF (reference sequence). The CDR3 is made up of 13 amino acids. The CDR3, as DNA: TGTGCCACCCTAGGGCGGGGGCAAGAGACCCAGTACTTC. It encodes CATLGRGQETQYF.

The chain joins TRBV10-1 to TRBJ2-7, with D maybe TRBD2 (5 bases). The germline V gene has CDR1 WNHNN and CDR2 SYGVQD (reference sequence). The V and J ends lost 0 bases and 7 bases respectively, with 10 bases between them. The CDR3 runs to 13 residues. The CDR3 nucleotides read TGCGCCAGCAGTGAGTCCCCTAGAGGGGAGCAGTACTTC. It translates to CASSESPRGEQYF.

CDR3 loop: CARADRGQRNEQFF. The DNA for the CDR3 is TGTGCCAGGGCGGACAGGGGGCAAAGGAATGAGCAGTTCTTC. The J gene is TRBJ2-1, the V gene TRBV28; 11 nucleotides line up with TRBD1. Trimming took 9 bases from V and 7 from J; bases not matched to a gene: 8. The V gene's germline CDR1 is MDHEN and CDR2 SYDVKM. The CDR3 covers 14 residues.

The rearrangement joins TRBV9 to TRBJ2-1, with a possible D match to TRBD1 (7 bases). Germline values: CDR1 SGDLS, CDR2 YYNGEE. There are 14 residues in the CDR3. Trimming took off 4 bases at V and 3 bases at J, with 11 bases between the two ends. This CDR3 is CASSRQGLYNEQFF. The CDR3 nucleotides are TGTGCCAGCAGCCGACAGGGACTCTACAATGAGCAGTTCTTC.

The chain uses TRBV28 and TRBJ2-7, with 7 bases identical to TRBD1. V gave up 6 bases and J gave up 4 bases; unmatched junction bases: 3. Germline CDR1 MDHEN, CDR2 SYDVKM. The CDR3 is made up of 12 amino acids. CDR3 bases: TGTGCCAGCAGCCGGACAGGTTACGAGCAGTACTTC. It encodes CASSRTGYEQYF. Combining the CDR3 with reference TRBV28 and TRBJ2-7 gives the whole variable domain DVKVTQSSRYLVKRTGEKVFLECVQDMDHENMFWYRQDPGLGLRLIYFSYDVKMKEKGDIPEGYSVSREKKERFSLILESASTNQTSMYLCASSRTGYEQYFGPGTRLTVT.

The rearrangement joins TRBV4-2 to TRBJ2-7, with 9 positions matching TRBD1. The CDR3 contains 14 residues. The germline V gene has CDR1 LGHNA and CDR2 YNFKEQ. The trim removed 4 bases at V and 4 bases at J, leaving 5 bases unmatched. The CDR3 bases are TGTGCCAGCAGCCCGGGACAGGGAAAATACGAGCAGTACTTC. Translation: CASSPGQGKYEQYF.

The chain recombines TRBV11-3 with TRBJ2-2; 14 bases align to TRBD2. Germline V gene lookup returns CDR1 SGHNT and CDR2 YENEEA. Unmatched junction bases numbered 1, after V lost 3 bases and J lost 4 bases. The CDR3 length is 16 residues. The DNA of the CDR3 is TGTGCCAGCAGCTTGACTAGCGGGAGGGCCACCGGGGAGCTGTTTTTT. Translating gives CASSLTSGRATGELFF.

As DNA, the CDR3 is TGCGCCAGCGGAATTGGCGGGAGTAAATTCTTC. Its protein product is CASGIGGSKFF. The V gene is TRBV10-1, the J gene TRBJ2-1; TRBD2 matches 7 bases. The CDR3 is 11 residues long. J gave up 16 bases and V 8 bases, and 11 bases lay outside the gene matches. Germline-derived CDR1 and CDR2 are WNHNN and SYGVQD (reference sequence).